The 14 T cell receptor beta chains presented below share a single source sample, sequenced in a study of blood T cell repertoires in COVID-19. Libraries were prepared by immunoSEQ multiplex PCR; TCRdb keeps only in-frame clonotypes and omits some of them. The sample holds 130,000 to 150,000 clones; about three quarters are singletons and the top ten take less than 2.5%. Sequenced input: peripheral blood. These TCRs come from a woman aged 60-75 years with acute or convalescent COVID-19.

The chain combines TRBV5-1 with TRBJ2-5; TRBD1 matches 7 bases. Germline loops: CDR1 SGHRS, CDR2 YFSETQ. With 7 bases clipped from V and 3 bases from J, the junction kept 9 bases outside the gene matches. CDR3 length equals 14 residues. CDR3 nucleotides: TGCGCCAGCTCCCCCAGGGGGATAAAAGAGACCCAGTACTTC. Encoded protein: CASSPRGIKETQYF.

The chain links TRBV5-6 to TRBJ2-1, with D tentatively TRBD1 (5 bases). With 3 bases removed from V and 1 base from J, the gap between germline ends came to 14 bases. Germline assignment: CDR1 SGHDT and CDR2 YYEEEE. This CDR3 has 16 residues. The CDR3 region has the DNA TGTGCCAGCAGCTCGCCCAGGGTCTCATCCTACAATGAGCAGTTCTTC. This translates into CASSSPRVSSYNEQFF.

This chain uses TRBV10-3 with TRBJ2-7; no clear D. V was pared by 0 bases and J by 0 bases, with 6 bases between. The germline CDR1 and CDR2 sequences are ENHRY and SYGVKD. The CDR3 is 14 amino acids. DNA for the CDR3: TGTGCCATCAGTGAGTCGAGCGCCTCCTACGAGCAGTACTTC. This encodes CAISESSASYEQYF.

This chain connects TRBV4-1 to TRBJ1-1, with 7 bases aligning to TRBD1. Per germline, CDR1 MGHRA and CDR2 YSYEKL. Trimming took 1 base from V and 8 from J; bases not matched to a gene: 1. This CDR3 contains 12 residues. CDR3 protein: CASSQARGEAFF. CDR3 DNA: TGCGCCAGCAGCCAAGCCAGGGGGGAAGCTTTCTTT.

In its sample, this clone was seen a few times. V gene TRBV25-1 combines with J gene TRBJ1-1; D is possibly TRBD1 (6 bases). The CDR3 length is 13 residues. Trimming left V 5 bases short and J 6 bases short, with 13 bases between. Germline CDR1 reads MGHDK; CDR2 reads SYGVNS. The CDR3 loop is CASSRDGGPEAFF. DNA of the CDR3: TGTGCCAGCAGTCGGGACGGGGGGCCTGAAGCTTTCTTT.

The rearrangement joins TRBV4-1 to TRBJ1-1; D perhaps matches TRBD1 (6 bases). The ends were cut back, 0 bases at V and 4 bases at J, with 15 bases in the middle. Germline lookup yields CDR1 MGHRA and CDR2 YSYEKL. This CDR3 is built from 16 residues. CDR3 bases: TGCGCCAGCAGCCAAGACTTAACACAGGGTTTCACTGAAGCTTTCTTT. Residues: CASSQDLTQGFTEAFF.

The chain joins TRBV13 to TRBJ2-7, with TRBD1 as a possible D gene (7 bases). CDR3 length: 15 residues. Germline V gene lookup returns CDR1 PRHDT and CDR2 FYEKMQ (reference sequence). V shed 0 bases and J shed 3 bases, with 12 bases lying between them. CDR3 DNA: TGTGCCAGCAGCTTAGGCGCAGGGGGGCTCTACGAGCAGTACTTC. Protein sequence: CASSLGAGGLYEQYF.

CDR3 region: CASERGSSTDTQYF. DNA for the CDR3: TGTGCCAGCGAACGGGGGTCTAGCACAGATACGCAGTATTTT. This sequence joins TRBV6-5 and TRBJ2-3; TRBD2 might be the D (6 bases). The germline V and J ends were trimmed by 8 bases and 0 bases, with 12 bases remaining between them. Germline V gene lookup returns CDR1 MNHEY and CDR2 SVGAGI. CDR3 length: 14 amino acids.

The sample holds a few counts of this clone. Compared with germline, one end of the junction differs, possibly owing to a read error. The rearrangement links TRBV7-8 to TRBJ2-2; 7 bases map to TRBD1. The CDR3 spans 8 residues. Germline CDR1 SGHVS, CDR2 FQNEAQ. CDR3 sequence: CASSGQEF. CDR3 nucleotides: TGTGCCAGCAGCGGACAGGAGTTT.

The V call is TRBV18, the J call TRBJ2-1; a weak D match, TRBD2 (5 bases). V was shortened by 1 base and J by 8 bases, with 12 bases between the two germline ends. Germline V gene data show CDR1 as KGHSH and CDR2 as LQKENI. The CDR3 totals 14 residues. In DNA form, the CDR3 reads TGTGCCAGCTCACCACGGGCCGGGGTGGATGAGCAGTTCTTC. Its translation: CASSPRAGVDEQFF.

The chain has TRBV27 and TRBJ1-2, with D perhaps matching TRBD1 (6 bases). V was clipped by 3 bases and J by 3 bases, with 14 bases between them. The germline gives CDR1 MNHEY, CDR2 SMNVEV (reference sequence). The CDR3 runs 15 residues. The CDR3 DNA sequence: TGTGCCAGCAGTTTGATGCGGGGGCTAGACTATGGCTACACCTTC. It translates to CASSLMRGLDYGYTF.

This clone showed up just a few times. The V and J genes are TRBV4-2 and TRBJ1-2, with 7 nucleotides matching TRBD1. The CDR3 is 16 residues long. Losses at the gene ends were 5 bases for V and 7 bases for J; bases not matched to a gene: 16. CDR1 is LGHNA, CDR2 YNFKEQ, per germline. CDR3: CASSVRFTGADGGYTF. The CDR3 DNA reads TGTGCCAGCAGCGTAAGGTTCACAGGGGCTGACGGTGGCTACACCTTC.

The rearrangement joins TRBV10-3 to TRBJ1-4, with 12 bases aligning to TRBD1. Germline-derived CDR1 and CDR2 are ENHRY and SYGVKD. This CDR3 is built from 14 residues. V shed 10 bases and J 5 bases; nucleotides not matched to a gene: 5. The chain's CDR3 is CATGQGAGNEKLFF. The CDR3 nucleotides are TGTGCCACGGGACAGGGGGCTGGGAATGAAAAACTGTTTTTT.

In nucleotides, the CDR3 is TGTGCCAGCAGTTCCGGACAGGGGTCCTACGAGCAGTACTTC. Translating it yields CASSSGQGSYEQYF. The V gene is TRBV27, the J gene TRBJ2-7; TRBD1 aligns across 9 bases. Trimming removed 4 bases from V and 1 base from J; junction bases left unmatched: 2. The CDR3 length is 14 residues. Germline V gene data show CDR1 as MNHEY and CDR2 as SMNVEV (reference sequence).